This TCR beta chain was profiled in a study of post-analysis software for immune sequencing data. Whole-study results and caveats: Five TRBV segments occurring more often in patients than controls included TRBV5-6, TRBV5-1 and TRBV20-1.

As for this clonotype: No antigen is known for it.

Germline CDR1 reads SGDLS; CDR2 reads YYNGEE. The V gene lost 4 bases and the J gene lost 10 bases, with 21 bases spanning the gap. The CDR3 is 15 residues long. Each TCR beta cDNA library carried unique molecular identifiers. TCRdb passed the PCR reads through MiXCR, listing each CDR3 protein once. Of hundreds of thousands of distinct CDR3 sequences in the sample, 25% to 30% were seen once. The TCR comes from a girl between 10 and 17 years old with multiple sclerosis. The V call is TRBV9, the J call TRBJ2-1; either TRBD1 or TRBD2 may fit D (5 bases each). Sequencing used blood. The CDR3 bases are TGTGCCAGCAGCCCAAAGGGGCCGCTATCGGGGGAGCAGTTCTTC. As protein: CASSPKGPLSGEQFF.